The clone carrying this T cell receptor (beta chain) was recorded once. The antigen is undetermined. This entry belongs to a study of cytomegalovirus exposure and HLA in healthy donors. Primers included in the PCR were 60 Vbeta and 13 Jbeta primers. Only in-frame clones appear in the TCRdb table, and some are missing; sequencing was by immunoSEQ multiplex PCR. The sample shows more than 85,000 clones, roughly 80% of them seen only once. Study conclusions and caveats: In vitro, three CMV-associated chains proved specific for CMV antigens. According to a later analysis, most TCR beta chains associated with CMV appeared HLA-restricted. Reportedly, diagnosis of cytomegalovirus status by the classifier showed high specificity and sensitivity.

V was pared by 4 bases and J by 0 bases, with 6 bases between. CDR1 is WSHSY, CDR2 SAAADI, per germline. The length of the CDR3 is 14 residues. V gene TRBV10-2 combines with J gene TRBJ1-4; possible D gene TRBD1, 5 bases. The sample comprised PBMCs. This TCR was recovered from a female donor in good health and CMV-seronegative. The CDR3 bases are TGCGCCAGCAGTGGGACATCAACTAATGAAAAACTGTTTTTT. Protein product: CASSGTSTNEKLFF.